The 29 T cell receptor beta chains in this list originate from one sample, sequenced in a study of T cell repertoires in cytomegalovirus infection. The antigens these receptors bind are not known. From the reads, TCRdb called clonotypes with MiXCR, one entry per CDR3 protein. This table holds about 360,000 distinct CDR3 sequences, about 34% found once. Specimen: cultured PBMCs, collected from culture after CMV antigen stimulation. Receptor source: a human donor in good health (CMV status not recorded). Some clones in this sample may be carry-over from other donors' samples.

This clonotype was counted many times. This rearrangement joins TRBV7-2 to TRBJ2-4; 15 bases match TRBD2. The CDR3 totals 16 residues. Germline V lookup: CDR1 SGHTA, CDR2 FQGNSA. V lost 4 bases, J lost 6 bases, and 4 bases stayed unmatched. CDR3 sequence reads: CASSSGLAGGTNIQYF. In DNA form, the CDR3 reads TGTGCCAGCAGCTCGGGACTAGCGGGAGGCACAAACATTCAGTACTTC.

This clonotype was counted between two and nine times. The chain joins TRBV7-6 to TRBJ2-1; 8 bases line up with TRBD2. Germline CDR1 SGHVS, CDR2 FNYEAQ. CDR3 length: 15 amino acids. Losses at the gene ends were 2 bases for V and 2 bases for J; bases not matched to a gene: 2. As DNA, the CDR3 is TGTGCCAGCAGCTTACTAGCGGGCACCTACAATGAGCAGTTCTTC. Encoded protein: CASSLLAGTYNEQFF.

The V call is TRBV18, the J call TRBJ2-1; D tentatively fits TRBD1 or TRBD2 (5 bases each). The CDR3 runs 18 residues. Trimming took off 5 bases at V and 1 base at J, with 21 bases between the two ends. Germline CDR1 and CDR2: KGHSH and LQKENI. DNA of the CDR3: TGTGCCAGCTCATCGGTTAGTTTGAGGGGCAGGTCCTACAATGAGCAGTTCTTC. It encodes CASSSVSLRGRSYNEQFF.

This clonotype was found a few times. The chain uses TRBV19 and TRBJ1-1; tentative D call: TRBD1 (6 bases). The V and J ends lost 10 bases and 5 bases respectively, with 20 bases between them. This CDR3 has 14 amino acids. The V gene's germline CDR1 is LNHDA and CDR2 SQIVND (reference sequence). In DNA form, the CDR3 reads TGTGCCACCAATGGAGGGGGAGGGGGTACTGAAGCTTTCTTT. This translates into CATNGGGGGTEAFF.

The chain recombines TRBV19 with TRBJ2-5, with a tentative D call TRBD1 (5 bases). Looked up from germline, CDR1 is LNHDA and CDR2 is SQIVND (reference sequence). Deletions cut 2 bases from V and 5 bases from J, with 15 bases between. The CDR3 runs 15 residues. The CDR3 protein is CASSIRIREAETQYF. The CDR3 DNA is TGTGCCAGTAGTATAAGAATCAGGGAAGCGGAGACCCAGTACTTC.

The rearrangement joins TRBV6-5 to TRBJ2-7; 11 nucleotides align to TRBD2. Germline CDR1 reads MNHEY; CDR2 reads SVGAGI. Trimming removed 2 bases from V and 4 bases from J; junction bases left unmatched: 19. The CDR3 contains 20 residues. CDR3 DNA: TGTGCCAGCAGTTACAATATAGCGGGAGGGCCCAAGACGGGCCTTTACGAGCAGTACTTC. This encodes CASSYNIAGGPKTGLYEQYF.

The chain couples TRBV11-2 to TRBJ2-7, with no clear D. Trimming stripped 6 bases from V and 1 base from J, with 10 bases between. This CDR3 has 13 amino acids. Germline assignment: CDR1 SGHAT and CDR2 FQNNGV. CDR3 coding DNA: TGTGCCAGCAGTCGTAGTGAGTCCTACGAGCAGTACTTC. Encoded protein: CASSRSESYEQYF.

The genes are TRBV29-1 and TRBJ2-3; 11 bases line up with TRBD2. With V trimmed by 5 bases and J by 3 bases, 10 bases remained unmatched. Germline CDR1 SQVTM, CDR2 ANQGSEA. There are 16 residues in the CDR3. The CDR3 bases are TGCAGCGTTTCCCGCCGGGGACTAGCGGCAACAGATACGCAGTATTTT. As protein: CSVSRRGLAATDTQYF.

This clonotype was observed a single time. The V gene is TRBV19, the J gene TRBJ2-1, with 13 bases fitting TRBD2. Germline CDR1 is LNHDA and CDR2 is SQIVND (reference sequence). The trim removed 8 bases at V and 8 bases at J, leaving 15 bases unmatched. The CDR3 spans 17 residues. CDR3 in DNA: TGTGCCAGTGGGGGGGAAGGACTAGCGGGAGTGGTCTATGAGCAGTTCTTC. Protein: CASGGEGLAGVVYEQFF.

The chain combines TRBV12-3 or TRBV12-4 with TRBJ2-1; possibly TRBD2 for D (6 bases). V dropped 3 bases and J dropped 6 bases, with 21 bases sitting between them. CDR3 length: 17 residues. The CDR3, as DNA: TGTGCCAGCAGTTTTGATTTGGGAGGAGCGGGCGGCAATGAGCAGTTCTTC. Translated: CASSFDLGGAGGNEQFF.

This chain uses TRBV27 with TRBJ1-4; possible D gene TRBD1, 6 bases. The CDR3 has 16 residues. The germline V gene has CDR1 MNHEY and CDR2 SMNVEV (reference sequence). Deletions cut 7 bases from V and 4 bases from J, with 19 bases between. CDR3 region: CASTLPVGGFNEKLFF. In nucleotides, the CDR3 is TGTGCCAGCACACTCCCCGTGGGGGGCTTTAATGAAAAACTGTTTTTT.

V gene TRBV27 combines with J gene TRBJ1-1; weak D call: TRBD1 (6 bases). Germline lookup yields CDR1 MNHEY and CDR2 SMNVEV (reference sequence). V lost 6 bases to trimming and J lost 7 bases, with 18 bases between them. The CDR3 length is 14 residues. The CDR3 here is CASREITGTSEAFF. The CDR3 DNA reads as TGTGCCAGCAGGGAAATTACCGGGACAAGTGAAGCTTTCTTT.

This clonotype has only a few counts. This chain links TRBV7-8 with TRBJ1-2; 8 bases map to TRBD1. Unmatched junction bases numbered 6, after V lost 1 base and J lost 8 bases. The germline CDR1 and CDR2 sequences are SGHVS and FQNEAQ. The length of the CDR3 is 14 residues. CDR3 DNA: TGTGCCAGCAGCTTAGACAGACAGGGGAGAGGCTACACCTTC. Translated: CASSLDRQGRGYTF. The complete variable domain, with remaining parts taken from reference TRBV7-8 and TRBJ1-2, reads GAGVSQSPRYKVAKRGQDVALRCDPISGHVSLFWYQQALGQGPEFLTYFQNEAQLDKSGLPSDRFFAERPEGSVSTLKIQRTQQEDSAVYLCASSLDRQGRGYTFGSGTRLTVV.

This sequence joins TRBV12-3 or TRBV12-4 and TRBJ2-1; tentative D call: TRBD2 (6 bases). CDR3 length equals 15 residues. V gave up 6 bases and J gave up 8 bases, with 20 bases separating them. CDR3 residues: CASRSVTSWSYEQFF. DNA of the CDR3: TGTGCCAGCAGGTCCGTAACTAGCTGGAGCTATGAGCAGTTCTTC.

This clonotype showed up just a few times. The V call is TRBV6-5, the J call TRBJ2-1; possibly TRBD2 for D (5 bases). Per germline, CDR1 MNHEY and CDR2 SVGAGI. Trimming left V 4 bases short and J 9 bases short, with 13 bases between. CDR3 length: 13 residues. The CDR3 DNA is TGTGCCAGCAGTTTGGGAGTAGGAGGTGAGCAGTTCTTC. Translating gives CASSLGVGGEQFF.

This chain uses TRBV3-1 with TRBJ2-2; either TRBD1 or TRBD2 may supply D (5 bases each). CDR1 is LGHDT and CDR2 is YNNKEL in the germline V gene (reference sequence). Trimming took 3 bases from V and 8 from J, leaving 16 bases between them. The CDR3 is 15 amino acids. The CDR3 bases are TGTGCCAGCAGCCATTCTGCAGGGACCCCAGGGGAGCTGTTTTTT. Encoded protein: CASSHSAGTPGELFF.

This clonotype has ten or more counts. The CDR3 reads CASSQTGTTHNEQFF. The CDR3 DNA follows: TGTGCCAGCAGCCAGACCGGGACTACTCATAATGAGCAGTTCTTC. V gene TRBV7-2 combines with J gene TRBJ2-1; 7 nucleotides agree with TRBD2. With 5 bases clipped from V and 7 bases from J, the junction kept 11 bases outside the gene matches. In germline, CDR1 is SGHTA, CDR2 FQGNSA. The CDR3 is 15 residues long.

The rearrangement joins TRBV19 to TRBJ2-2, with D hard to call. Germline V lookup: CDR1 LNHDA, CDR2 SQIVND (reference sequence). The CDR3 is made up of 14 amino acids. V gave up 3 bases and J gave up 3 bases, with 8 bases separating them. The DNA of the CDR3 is TGTGCCAGTAGTATTTTTGGAGACACCGGGGAGCTGTTTTTT. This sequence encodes CASSIFGDTGELFF. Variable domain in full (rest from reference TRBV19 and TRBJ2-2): DGGITQSPKYLFRKEGQNVTLSCEQNLNHDAMYWYRQDPGQGLRLIYYSQIVNDFQKGDIAEGYSVSREKKESFPLTVTSAQKNPTAFYLCASSIFGDTGELFFGEGSRLTVL.

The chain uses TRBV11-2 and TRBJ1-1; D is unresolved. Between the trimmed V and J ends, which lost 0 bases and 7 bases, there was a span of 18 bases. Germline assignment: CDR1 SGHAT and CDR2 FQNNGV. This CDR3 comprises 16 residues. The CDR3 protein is CASSLDPRWQVNEAFF. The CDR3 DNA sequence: TGTGCCAGCAGCTTAGATCCCCGGTGGCAGGTTAATGAAGCTTTCTTT.

The CDR3 region has the DNA TGTGCCAGCAGCTTATGGCTAGCGGGAGGGCCGGGGGATACGCAGTATTTT. The encoded protein is CASSLWLAGGPGDTQYF. The V call is TRBV7-2, the J call TRBJ2-3; 12 bases map to TRBD2. Germline lookup yields CDR1 SGHTA and CDR2 FQGNSA. J gave up 6 bases and V 2 bases, and 9 bases lay outside the gene matches. This CDR3 has 17 amino acids.

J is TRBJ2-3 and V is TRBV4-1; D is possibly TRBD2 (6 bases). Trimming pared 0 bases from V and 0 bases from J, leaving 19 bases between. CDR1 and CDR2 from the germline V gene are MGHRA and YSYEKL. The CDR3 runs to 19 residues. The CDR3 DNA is TGCGCCAGCAGCCAAGATTCGGGCGGCGGGATCTCTAGCACAGATACGCAGTATTTT. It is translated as CASSQDSGGGISSTDTQYF.

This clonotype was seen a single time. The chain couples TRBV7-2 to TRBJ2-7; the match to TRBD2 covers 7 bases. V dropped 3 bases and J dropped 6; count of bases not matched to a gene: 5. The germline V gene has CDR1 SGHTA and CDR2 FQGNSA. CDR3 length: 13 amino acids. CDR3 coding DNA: TGTGCCAGCAGCTTCCTGGGGGGGACCGAGCAGTACTTC. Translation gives CASSFLGGTEQYF.

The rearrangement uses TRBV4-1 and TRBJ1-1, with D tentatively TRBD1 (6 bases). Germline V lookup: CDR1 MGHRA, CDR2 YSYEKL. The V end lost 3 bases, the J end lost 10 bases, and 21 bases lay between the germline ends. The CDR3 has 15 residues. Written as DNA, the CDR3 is TGCGCCAGCAGCCAGGCCCCTAACAGGGAGGTGTTAGCTTTCTTT. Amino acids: CASSQAPNREVLAFF.

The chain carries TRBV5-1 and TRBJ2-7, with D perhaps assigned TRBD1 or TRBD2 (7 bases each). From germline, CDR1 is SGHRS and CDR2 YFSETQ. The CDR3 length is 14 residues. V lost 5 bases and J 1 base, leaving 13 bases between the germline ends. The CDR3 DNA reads TGCGCCAGCAGGATCCAGGGGGGGTCCTACGAGCAGTACTTC. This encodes CASRIQGGSYEQYF.

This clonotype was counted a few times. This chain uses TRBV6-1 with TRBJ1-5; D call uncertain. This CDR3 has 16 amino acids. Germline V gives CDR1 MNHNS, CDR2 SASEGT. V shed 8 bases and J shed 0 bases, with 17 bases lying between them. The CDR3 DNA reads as TGTGCCAGCGTGAGTGGTCGTCCTTCTAGCAATCAGCCCCAGCATTTT. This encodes CASVSGRPSSNQPQHF.

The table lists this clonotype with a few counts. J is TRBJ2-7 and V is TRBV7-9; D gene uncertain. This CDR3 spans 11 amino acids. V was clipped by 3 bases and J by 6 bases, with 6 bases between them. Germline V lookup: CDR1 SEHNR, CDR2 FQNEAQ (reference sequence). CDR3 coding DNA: TGTGCCAGCAGCTTGACGAGCGAGCAGTACGTC. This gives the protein CASSLTSEQYV.

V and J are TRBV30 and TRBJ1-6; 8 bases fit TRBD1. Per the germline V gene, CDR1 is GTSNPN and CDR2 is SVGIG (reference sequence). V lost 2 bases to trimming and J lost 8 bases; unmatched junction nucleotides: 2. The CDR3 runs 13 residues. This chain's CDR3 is CAWSPQGDSPLHF. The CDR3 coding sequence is TGTGCCTGGAGTCCACAGGGGGATTCACCCCTCCACTTT.

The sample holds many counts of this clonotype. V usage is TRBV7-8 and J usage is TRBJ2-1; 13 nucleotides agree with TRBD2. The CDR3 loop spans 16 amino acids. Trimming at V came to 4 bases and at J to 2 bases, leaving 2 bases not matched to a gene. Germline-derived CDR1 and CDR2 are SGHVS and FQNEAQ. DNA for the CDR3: TGTGCCAGCAGCTCCGGGACTAGCGGGACCTACAATGAGCAGTTCTTC. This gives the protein CASSSGTSGTYNEQFF. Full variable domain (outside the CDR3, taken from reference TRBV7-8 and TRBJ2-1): GAGVSQSPRYKVAKRGQDVALRCDPISGHVSLFWYQQALGQGPEFLTYFQNEAQLDKSGLPSDRFFAERPEGSVSTLKIQRTQQEDSAVYLCASSSGTSGTYNEQFFGPGTRLTVL.

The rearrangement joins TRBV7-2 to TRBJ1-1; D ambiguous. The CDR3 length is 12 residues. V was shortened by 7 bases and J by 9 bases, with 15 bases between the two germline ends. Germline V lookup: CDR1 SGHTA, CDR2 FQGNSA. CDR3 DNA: TGTGCCAGCATAACGTTAGGGATGAAAGCTTTCTTT. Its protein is CASITLGMKAFF.